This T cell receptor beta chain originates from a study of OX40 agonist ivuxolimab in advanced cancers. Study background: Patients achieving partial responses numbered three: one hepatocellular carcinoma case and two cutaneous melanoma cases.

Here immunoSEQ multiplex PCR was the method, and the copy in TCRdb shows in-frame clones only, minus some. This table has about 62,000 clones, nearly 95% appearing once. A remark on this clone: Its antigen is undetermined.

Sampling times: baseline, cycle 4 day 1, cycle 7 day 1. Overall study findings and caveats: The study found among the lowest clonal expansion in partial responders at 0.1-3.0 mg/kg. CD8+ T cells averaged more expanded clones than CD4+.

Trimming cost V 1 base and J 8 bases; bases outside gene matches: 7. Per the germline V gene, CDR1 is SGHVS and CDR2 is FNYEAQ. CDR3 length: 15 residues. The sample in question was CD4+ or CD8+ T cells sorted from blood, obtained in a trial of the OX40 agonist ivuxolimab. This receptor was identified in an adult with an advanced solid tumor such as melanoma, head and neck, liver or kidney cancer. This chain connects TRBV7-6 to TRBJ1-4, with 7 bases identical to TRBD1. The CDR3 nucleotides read TGTGCCAGCAGCTTAGGCAGGGGGACCCTAGAAAAACTGTTTTTT. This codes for CASSLGRGTLEKLFF.